The 2 T cell receptor beta chains below all came from one sample that was sequenced in a study of CD8 T cells in ankylosing spondylitis. TCRdb reanalysed the 5' RACE reads using MiXCR and keeps one entry per CDR3 protein. Of about 35,000 distinct CDR3 sequences listed, about 3% are singletons. The sequenced sample was blood, either unsorted or a sorted T cell fraction (not recorded which). These receptors were collected from a male donor with ankylosing spondylitis or in good health (not recorded which).

There are many counts of this clonotype. The chain is built from TRBV9 and TRBJ2-2, with 8 positions matching TRBD2. The J segment lost 5 bases and the V segment lost 4 bases, leaving 13 bases of the junction unmatched. Germline loops: CDR1 SGDLS, CDR2 YYNGEE. CDR3 length: 17 amino acids. The chain's CDR3 is CASSPGAGGVGTGELFF. Here the CDR3 DNA reads TGTGCCAGCAGCCCGGGCGCGGGAGGTGTGGGGACCGGGGAGCTGTTTTTT.

This clonotype came up many times. The genes are TRBV9 and TRBJ1-1; D remains unclear. V was shortened by 6 bases and J by 3 bases, with 15 bases between the two germline ends. The germline CDR1 and CDR2 sequences are SGDLS and YYNGEE. This CDR3 contains 14 residues. Here the CDR3 reads CASTPVGMDTEAFF. The CDR3 DNA sequence: TGTGCCAGCACCCCTGTGGGGATGGACACTGAAGCTTTCTTT. Based on the CDR3 plus reference TRBV9 and TRBJ1-1, the full variable domain is DSGVTQTPKHLITATGQRVTLRCSPRSGDLSVYWYQQSLDQGLQFLIQYYNGEERAKGNILERFSAQQFPDLHSELNLSSLELGDSALYFCASTPVGMDTEAFFGQGTRLTVV.